A single T cell receptor (beta chain) is shown here with its context. Its antigen is unidentified. At one of its ends the junction is not consistent with the germline gene, which may arise from a read error. These data come from a study of T cell repertoires in cytomegalovirus infection. Looking at the study overall: CMV infection plus the matching HLA type was flagged by public TCR beta signatures.

Germline lookup yields CDR1 SGHVS and CDR2 FQNEAQ. The CDR3 length is 17 residues. TCRdb reprocessed the reads with MiXCR, giving one entry per CDR3 protein. The table records roughly 120,000 distinct CDR3 sequences, under 30% of them present only once. The clonotype was recovered from a human donor in good health (CMV status not recorded). Some clones in this sample may be carry-over from other donors' samples. Sequences were derived from CD8+ T cells from cultured PBMCs, sampled from culture after CMV antigen stimulation. This rearrangement joins TRBV7-8 to TRBJ2-7, with 8 bases lining up with TRBD1. CDR3: CVSGGGAGGLRFYEQYF. In nucleotides, the CDR3 is TGTGTCAGCGGAGGGGGTGCAGGGGGCCTGCGGTTCTACGAGCAGTACTTC.